This TCR beta chain was documented in a study of blood T cell repertoires in COVID-19. As originally analysed: Estimation of nucleated cell counts relied on the amplification of reference gene primers. Repertoires were generated with immunoSEQ multiplex PCR, while TCRdb's copy carries only in-frame clones and drops some. From that table come the V and J calls and clone size; the DNA was used to work out D and trimming. The sample has 100,000 to 150,000 clones; roughly 87% are singletons. This clone appeared a few times. This TCR derives from a human donor in a cohort sampled during active COVID-19. Sequenced input: peripheral blood.

The CDR3 sequence: CASSSEAGPTYEQYF. The CDR3 DNA reads TGTGCCAGCAGCAGCGAGGCGGGCCCGACCTACGAGCAGTACTTC. The rearrangement links TRBV7-9 to TRBJ2-7, with D possibly matching TRBD2 (5 bases). Germline V lookup: CDR1 SEHNR, CDR2 FQNEAQ (reference sequence). There are 15 residues in the CDR3. The germline V and J ends were trimmed by 5 bases and 2 bases, with 16 bases remaining between them.